These T cell receptor beta chains were read from a single sample in a study of cytomegalovirus exposure and HLA in healthy donors. Libraries were prepared by immunoSEQ multiplex PCR; TCRdb keeps only in-frame clonotypes and omits some of them. The sample has 150,000 to 200,000 clones; roughly 72% are singletons. Material: PBMCs. The receptors here all came from a man in his thirties or forties in good health and CMV-seronegative. Both conserved end residues are part of each CDR3. A D gene is named only where the DNA matches it firmly. Clone size is given for some rows only: seen once, a few or many times, or a class if the clone is expanded.

CDR3: CAGLGQAQNYGYTF; DNA: TGTGCCGGGCTTGGACAGGCGCAGAACTATGGCTACACCTTC; V: TRBV2; size: .; J: TRBJ1-2; D: TRBD1
CDR3: CASQKQPFNSPLHF; DNA: TGTGCCAGCCAAAAACAGCCATTTAATTCACCCCTCCACTTT; V: TRBV27; size: .; J: TRBJ1-6; D: .
CDR3: CASSYQGQGFGNTIYF; DNA: TGTGCCAGCAGTTACCAGGGACAGGGGTTTGGAAACACCATATATTTT; V: TRBV6-6; size: once; J: TRBJ1-3; D: TRBD1
CDR3: CASSSTGAGNTIYF; DNA: TGCGCCAGCAGCTCCACAGGAGCTGGAAACACCATATATTTT; V: TRBV5-1; size: .; J: TRBJ1-3; D: .
CDR3: CASSIRGAKNIQYF; DNA: TGTGCCAGTAGTATAAGGGGAGCCAAAAACATTCAGTACTTC; V: TRBV19; size: .; J: TRBJ2-4; D: .
CDR3: CASSQATSGRETQYF; DNA: TGCGCCAGCAGCCAAGCGACTAGCGGGAGGGAGACCCAGTACTTC; V: TRBV4-1; size: .; J: TRBJ2-5; D: TRBD2
CDR3: CASSPREGGAFTGELFF; DNA: TGTGCCAGCTCACCACGGGAAGGGGGCGCATTCACCGGGGAGCTGTTTTTT; V: TRBV18; size: .; J: TRBJ2-2; D: TRBD1
CDR3: CASRRVDFGYGYTF; DNA: TGCGCCAGCCGGCGGGTTGACTTCGGGTATGGCTACACCTTC; V: TRBV5-1; size: .; J: TRBJ1-2; D: .
CDR3: CASSLAAGVGANVLTF; DNA: TGTGCCAGCAGCTTAGCAGCAGGGGTCGGGGCCAACGTCCTGACTTTC; V: TRBV7-2; size: .; J: TRBJ2-6; D: .
CDR3: CASSARLARGTDTQYF; DNA: TGTGCCAGCAGCGCTCGACTAGCGAGGGGCACAGATACGCAGTATTTT; V: TRBV9; size: .; J: TRBJ2-3; D: TRBD2
CDR3: CASSSRPGTGGTDTQYF; DNA: TGCGCCAGCAGCTCTCGGCCCGGGACAGGGGGCACAGATACGCAGTATTTT; V: TRBV5-1; size: .; J: TRBJ2-3; D: TRBD1
CDR3: CASRDRKDTEAFF; DNA: TGCGCCAGCAGGGACAGGAAGGACACTGAAGCTTTCTTT; V: TRBV10-1; size: .; J: TRBJ1-1; D: TRBD1
CDR3: CAISVGGSTDTQYF; DNA: TGTGCCATCAGTGTGGGAGGGAGCACAGATACGCAGTATTTT; V: TRBV10-3; size: .; J: TRBJ2-3; D: TRBD2
CDR3: CASSYNRGQGYGYTF; DNA: TGTGCCAGCAGTTACAATAGGGGACAGGGCTATGGCTACACCTTC; V: TRBV6-5; size: .; J: TRBJ1-2; D: TRBD1
CDR3: CASSLAGVEGYEQYF; DNA: TGTGCCAGCAGCTTAGCAGGGGTCGAAGGCTACGAGCAGTACTTC; V: TRBV7-2; size: once; J: TRBJ2-7; D: .
CDR3: CASSVGQDKGETQYF; DNA: TGTGCCAGCAGCGTAGGACAGGATAAGGGAGAGACCCAGTACTTC; V: TRBV9; size: .; J: TRBJ2-5; D: .
CDR3: CASSPPMTRDEQFF; DNA: TGTGCCAGCAGCCCGCCGATGACTAGGGATGAGCAGTTCTTC; V: TRBV11-3; size: .; J: TRBJ2-1; D: .
CDR3: CASSLLSGNQPQHF; DNA: TGTGCCAGCAGTTTGTTGTCCGGGAATCAGCCCCAGCATTTT; V: TRBV28; size: .; J: TRBJ1-5; D: .
CDR3: CASSLIRTANTGELFF; DNA: TGTGCCAGCAGTTTAATCAGGACTGCGAACACCGGGGAGCTGTTTTTT; V: TRBV27; size: .; J: TRBJ2-2; D: .
CDR3: CASSPEAKNIQYF; DNA: TGTGCCAGCAGCCCAGAAGCCAAAAACATTCAGTACTTC; V: TRBV7-9; size: .; J: TRBJ2-4; D: .
CDR3: CASSLSGSPYEQYF; DNA: TGTGCCAGCAGTCTGAGCGGGAGCCCCTACGAGCAGTACTTC; V: TRBV27; size: .; J: TRBJ2-7; D: TRBD2
CDR3: CASSEYGTPSYEQYF; DNA: TGTGCCAGCAGTGAGTACGGGACACCATCCTACGAGCAGTACTTC; V: TRBV25-1; size: .; J: TRBJ2-7; D: .
CDR3: CASSLKAVGTNTDTQYF; DNA: TGTGCCAGCAGCTTAAAGGCCGTAGGCACTAACACAGATACGCAGTATTTT; V: TRBV7-3; size: few; J: TRBJ2-3; D: .
CDR3: CASRDSASYEQYF; DNA: TGTGCCAGTAGGGACAGTGCGTCCTACGAGCAGTACTTC; V: TRBV19; size: .; J: TRBJ2-7; D: .
CDR3: CASSYQGAQETQYF; DNA: TGTGCCAGCAGTTACCAGGGGGCACAAGAGACCCAGTACTTC; V: TRBV27; size: .; J: TRBJ2-5; D: TRBD1
CDR3: CASSLPPAGDNEQFF; DNA: TGTGCCAGCAGCTTGCCCCCAGCGGGAGACAATGAGCAGTTCTTC; V: TRBV5-4; size: .; J: TRBJ2-1; D: TRBD2
CDR3: CAISESQIDRVKDTQYF; DNA: TGTGCCATCAGTGAGTCACAGATCGACAGGGTAAAAGATACGCAGTATTTT; V: TRBV10-3; size: .; J: TRBJ2-3; D: TRBD1
CDR3: CASSRGLSSYEQYF; DNA: TGTGCCAGCAGCCGCGGGCTGAGCTCCTACGAGCAGTACTTC; V: TRBV7-9; size: .; J: TRBJ2-7; D: .
CDR3: CSVAGTSGIYEQYF; DNA: TGCAGCGTTGCCGGGACTAGCGGTATCTACGAGCAGTACTTC; V: TRBV29-1; size: .; J: TRBJ2-7; D: TRBD2
CDR3: CASPWQTNSPLHF; DNA: TGTGCCAGTCCCTGGCAAACTAATTCACCCCTCCACTTT; V: TRBV6-5; size: .; J: TRBJ1-6; D: .
CDR3: CASSLGGGAGVSEQYF; DNA: TGTGCCAGCAGCTTAGGGGGGGGAGCCGGCGTGTCCGAGCAGTACTTC; V: TRBV7-8; size: once; J: TRBJ2-7; D: TRBD2
CDR3: CASSPTGLPGGYTF; DNA: TGTGCCAGCAGCCCGACAGGGCTCCCGGGGGGCTACACCTTC; V: TRBV9; size: .; J: TRBJ1-2; D: TRBD1
CDR3: CASSVGGGWAYEQYF; DNA: TGTGCCAGCAGCGTAGGAGGGGGTTGGGCCTACGAGCAGTACTTC; V: TRBV9; size: .; J: TRBJ2-7; D: .